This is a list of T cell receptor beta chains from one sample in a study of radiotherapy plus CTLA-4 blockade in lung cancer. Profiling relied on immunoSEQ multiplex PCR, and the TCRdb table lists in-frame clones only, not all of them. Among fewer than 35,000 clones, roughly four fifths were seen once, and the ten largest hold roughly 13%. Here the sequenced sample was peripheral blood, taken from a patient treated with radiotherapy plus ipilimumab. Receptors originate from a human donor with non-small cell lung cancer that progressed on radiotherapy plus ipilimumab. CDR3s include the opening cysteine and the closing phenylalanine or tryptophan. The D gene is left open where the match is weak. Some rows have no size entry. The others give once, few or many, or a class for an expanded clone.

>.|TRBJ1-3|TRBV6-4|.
TGTGCCAGCAGTGACTCGAAGCCGTCTGGAAACACCATATATTTT
CASSDSKPSGNTIYF
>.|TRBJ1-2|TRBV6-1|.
TGTGCCAGCAGTGAAAGAGGAGGGTACGGCGGCTACACCTTC
CASSERGGYGGYTF
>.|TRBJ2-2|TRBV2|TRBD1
TGTGCCAGCGGGCGGGACAGGAGTCACGGGGAGCTGTTTTTT
CASGRDRSHGELFF
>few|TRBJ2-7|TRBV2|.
TGTGCCAGCGGTACAGGGCCCTACGAGCAGTACTTC
CASGTGPYEQYF
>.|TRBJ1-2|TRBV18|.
TGTGCCAGCTCACCAACCAGGGAAATTGGCTACACCTTC
CASSPTREIGYTF
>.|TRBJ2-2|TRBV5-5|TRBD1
TGTGCCAGCAGCCCTTACAGGGGGCTGAGCGGGGAGCTGTTTTTT
CASSPYRGLSGELFF
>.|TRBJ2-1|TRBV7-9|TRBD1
TGTGCCAGCAGCCTAGTAGGGGGCGGTGAGCAGTTCTTC
CASSLVGGGEQFF
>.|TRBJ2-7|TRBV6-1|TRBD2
TGTGCCAGCAGTGAAGAAGCTAGCGGGGGCCACCAGGTAATCCAGCAGTACTTC
CASSEEASGGHQVIQQYF
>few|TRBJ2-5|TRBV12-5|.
TGTGCTAGTGGTTTGGGCCAAGAGACCCAGTACTTC
CASGLGQETQYF
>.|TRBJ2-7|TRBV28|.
TGTGCCAGCAGTGGGACGGACCGGGATATCTACGAGCAGTACTTC
CASSGTDRDIYEQYF
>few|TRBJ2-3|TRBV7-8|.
TGTGCCAGCAGCTACGAAGGTAGCACAGATACGCAGTATTTT
CASSYEGSTDTQYF
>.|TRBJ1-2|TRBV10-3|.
TGTGCCATCAGTGAACCAGAGGCTGGCTACACCTTC
CAISEPEAGYTF
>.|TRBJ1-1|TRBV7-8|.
TGTGCCAGCAGCCCCGGGGTCGCGACTGAAGCTTTCTTT
CASSPGVATEAFF
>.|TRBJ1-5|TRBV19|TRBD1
TGTGCCAGTAGTATAAGCGGGACAGGCCTCAGCAATCAGCCCCAGCATTTT
CASSISGTGLSNQPQHF
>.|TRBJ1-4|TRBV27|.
TGTGCCAGCAGTTCGCCCTCAGGGCCAGGTGGTGAAAAACTGTTTTTT
CASSSPSGPGGEKLFF
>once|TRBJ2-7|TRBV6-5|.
TGTGCCAGCAGCAGGGGCCCCGTTGTCTACGAGCAGTACTTC
CASSRGPVVYEQYF
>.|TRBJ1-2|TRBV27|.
TGTGCCAGCAGTTCCGCGGGAGGGTACTATGGCTACACCTTC
CASSSAGGYYGYTF
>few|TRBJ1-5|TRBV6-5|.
TGTGCCAGCAGTTACTACGGGGGCAATCAGCCCCAGCATTTT
CASSYYGGNQPQHF
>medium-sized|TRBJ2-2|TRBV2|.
TGTGCCAGCAGTGATAGGGGGGCTAGATCCGGGGAGCTGTTTTTT
CASSDRGARSGELFF
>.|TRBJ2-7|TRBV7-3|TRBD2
TGTGCCAGCAGCGGTAGCGGGGGGCGGGACGAGCAGTACTTC
CASSGSGGRDEQYF
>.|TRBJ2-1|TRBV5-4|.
TGTGCCAGCAGCCCCAACAGCCAAAGTAATGAGCAGTTCTTC
CASSPNSQSNEQFF
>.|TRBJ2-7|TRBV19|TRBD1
TGTGCCAGTAGTCCGCCCGGGACAGGGTACTACGAGCAGTACTTC
CASSPPGTGYYEQYF
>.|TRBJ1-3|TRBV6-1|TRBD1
TGTGCCAGCAGTTGGACAGGGTATACCGTTTGG
CASSWTGYTVW
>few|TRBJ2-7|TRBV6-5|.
TGTGCCAGCAGTTACGACCGAGGATACGAGCAGTACTTC
CASSYDRGYEQYF
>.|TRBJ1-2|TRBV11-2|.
TGTGCCAGCAGCCCTGGACAGTTTGGCTACACCTTC
CASSPGQFGYTF
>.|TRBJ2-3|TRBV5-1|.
TGCGCCAGCAGCTTGGCAGTTACGATCACAGATACGCAGTATTTT
CASSLAVTITDTQYF
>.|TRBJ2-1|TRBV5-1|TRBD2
TGCGCCAGCAGCTATTACGGGACTAGCGGGACGAGCTCCTACAATGAGCAGTTCTTC
CASSYYGTSGTSSYNEQFF
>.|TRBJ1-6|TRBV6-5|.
TGTGCCAGCAGTTTCAGGGGCGGTTCACCCCTCCACTTT
CASSFRGGSPLHF
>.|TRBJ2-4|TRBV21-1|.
TGTGCCAGCAGTCTTGTTTTAGCTCAGCAAAGAAAAAACATTCAGTACTTC
CASSLVLAQQRKNIQYF
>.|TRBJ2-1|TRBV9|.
TGTGCCAGCAGCGTAGCGGGGAGTCATTACAATGAGCAGTTCTTC
CASSVAGSHYNEQFF
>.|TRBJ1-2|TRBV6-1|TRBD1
TGTGCCAGCAGTGAACTTCAGGGGGCATATGGCTACACCTTC
CASSELQGAYGYTF
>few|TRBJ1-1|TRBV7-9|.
TGTGCCAGCAGCTCCCGGGCCACTGAAGCTTTCTTT
CASSSRATEAFF
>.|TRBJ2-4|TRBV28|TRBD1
TGTGCCAGCATGCTACAGGGGGCAAGAAACATTCAGTACTTC
CASMLQGARNIQYF
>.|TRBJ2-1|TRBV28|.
TGTGCCAGCAGTTTTTCGGCGGCCTACAATGAGCAGTTCTTC
CASSFSAAYNEQFF
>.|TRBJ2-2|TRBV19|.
TGTGCCAGCAGCTCCCAGGGAAACACCGGGGAGCTGTTTTTT
CASSSQGNTGELFF
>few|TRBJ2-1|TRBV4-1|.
TGCGCCAGCAGCCCAGGAGAGTACAATGAGCAGTTCTTC
CASSPGEYNEQFF
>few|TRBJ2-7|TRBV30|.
TGTGCCTGGAGCTCCTTTGGTGGGGGGCAGTACTTC
CAWSSFGGGQYF